This TCR beta chain was captured in a study of T cells in Graves' hyperthyroidism and ophthalmopathy. V was pared by 4 bases and J by 4 bases, with 16 bases between. The CDR3 consists of 15 residues. Germline V gene lookup returns CDR1 MGHRA and CDR2 YSYEKL. The study's findings and limits: A model of 13 V-J pairs discriminated ophthalmopathy from stable hyperthyroidism.

Template material for amplifying TCR beta CDR3 regions consisted of RNA transcripts. First-round RT-PCR with HTBI primers amplified the TCR CDR3 region. TCRdb recomputed calls from the multiplex PCR reads with MiXCR, one row per CDR3 protein. Of 730,000 or so distinct CDR3 sequences listed, about 17% are singletons. Hyperthyroidism, newly diagnosed and lasting under 2 months, affected patients aged 18 to 65. Diagnosis rested on symptoms, serum thyroxine and TRAb, thyroid ultrasound, and orbital computed tomography. The blood sample predates any ophthalmopathy symptoms, coming from first hyperthyroidism diagnosis. Regarding this clonotype: As yet, its antigen is unknown.

The receptor was derived from a woman in her fifties or sixties with Graves' hyperthyroidism that later progressed to Graves' ophthalmopathy. This chain links TRBV4-1 with TRBJ1-1; a weak D match, TRBD1 (5 bases). The source material was blood. The CDR3 loop reads CASSPHQGVPTEAFF. CDR3 nucleotide sequence: TGCGCCAGCAGCCCACATCAGGGAGTCCCCACTGAAGCTTTCTTT.